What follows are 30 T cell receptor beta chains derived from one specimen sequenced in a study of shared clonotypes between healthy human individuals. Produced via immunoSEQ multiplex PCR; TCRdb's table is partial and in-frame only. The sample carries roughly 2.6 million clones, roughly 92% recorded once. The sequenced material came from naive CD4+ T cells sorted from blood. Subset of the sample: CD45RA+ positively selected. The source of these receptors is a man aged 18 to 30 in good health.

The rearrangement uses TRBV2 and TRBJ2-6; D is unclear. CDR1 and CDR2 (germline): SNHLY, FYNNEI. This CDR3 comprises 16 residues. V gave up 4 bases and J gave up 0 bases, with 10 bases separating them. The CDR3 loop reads CASSAGSLSGANVLTF. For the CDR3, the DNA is TGTGCCAGCAGTGCGGGCAGTCTCTCTGGGGCCAACGTCCTGACTTTC.

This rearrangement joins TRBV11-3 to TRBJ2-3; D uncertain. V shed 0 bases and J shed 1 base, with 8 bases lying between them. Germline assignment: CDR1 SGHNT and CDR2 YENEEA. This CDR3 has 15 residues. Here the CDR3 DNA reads TGTGCCAGCAGCTTAGAGCCCTTCTGCACAGATACGCAGTATTTT. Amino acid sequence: CASSLEPFCTDTQYF.

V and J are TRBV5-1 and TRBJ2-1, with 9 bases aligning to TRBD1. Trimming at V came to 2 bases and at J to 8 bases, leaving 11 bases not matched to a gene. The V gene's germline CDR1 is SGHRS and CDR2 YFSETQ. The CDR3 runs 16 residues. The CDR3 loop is CASSFTGTGRVDEQFF. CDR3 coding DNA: TGCGCCAGCAGCTTTACCGGGACAGGGAGGGTCGATGAGCAGTTCTTC.

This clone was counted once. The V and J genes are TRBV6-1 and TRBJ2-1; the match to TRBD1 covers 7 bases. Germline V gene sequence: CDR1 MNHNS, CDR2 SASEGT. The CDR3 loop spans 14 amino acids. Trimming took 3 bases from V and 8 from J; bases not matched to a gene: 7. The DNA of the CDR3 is TGTGCCAGCAGTGACAAGGGGGCAAGCTATGAGCAGTTCTTC. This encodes CASSDKGASYEQFF.

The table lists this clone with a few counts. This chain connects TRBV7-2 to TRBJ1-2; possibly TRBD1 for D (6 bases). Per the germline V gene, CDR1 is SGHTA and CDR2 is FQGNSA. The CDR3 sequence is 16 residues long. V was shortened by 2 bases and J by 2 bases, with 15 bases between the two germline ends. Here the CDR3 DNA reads TGTGCCAGCAGCTTAAGGTACAGGGCGACAAACTATGGCTACACCTTC. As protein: CASSLRYRATNYGYTF.

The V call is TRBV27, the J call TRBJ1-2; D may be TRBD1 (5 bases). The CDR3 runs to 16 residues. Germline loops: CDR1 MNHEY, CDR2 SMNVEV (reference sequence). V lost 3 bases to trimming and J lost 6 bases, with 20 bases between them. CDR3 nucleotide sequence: TGTGCCAGCAGTTTTGGCAGGGCGATAGATCTTCATGGCTACACCTTC. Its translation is CASSFGRAIDLHGYTF.

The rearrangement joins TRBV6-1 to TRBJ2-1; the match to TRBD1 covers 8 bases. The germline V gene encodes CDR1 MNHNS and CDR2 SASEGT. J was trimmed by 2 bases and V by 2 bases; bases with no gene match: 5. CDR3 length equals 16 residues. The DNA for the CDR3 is TGTGCCAGCAGTGAACTCGACAGGGGTGCCTACAATGAGCAGTTCTTC. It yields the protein CASSELDRGAYNEQFF.

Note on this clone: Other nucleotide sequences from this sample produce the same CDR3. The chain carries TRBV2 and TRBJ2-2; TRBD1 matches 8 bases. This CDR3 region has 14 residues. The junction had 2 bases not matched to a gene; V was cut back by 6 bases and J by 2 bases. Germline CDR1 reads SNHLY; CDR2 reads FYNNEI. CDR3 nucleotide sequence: TGTGCCAGCAGAGGACAGGGAAACACCGGGGAGCTGTTTTTT. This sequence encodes CASRGQGNTGELFF. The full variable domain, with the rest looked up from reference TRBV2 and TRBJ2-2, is EPEVTQTPSHQVTQMGQEVILRCVPISNHLYFYWYRQILGQKVEFLVSFYNNEISEKSEIFDDQFSVERPDGSNFTLKIRSTKLEDSAMYFCASRGQGNTGELFFGEGSRLTVL.

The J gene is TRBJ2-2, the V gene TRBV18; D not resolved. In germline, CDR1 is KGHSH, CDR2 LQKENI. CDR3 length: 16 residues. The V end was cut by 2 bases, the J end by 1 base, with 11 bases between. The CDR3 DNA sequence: TGTGCCAGCTCACCATTTTCAGCTGTGAACACCGGGGAGCTGTTTTTT. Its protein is CASSPFSAVNTGELFF. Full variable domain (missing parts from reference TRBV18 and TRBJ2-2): NAGVMQNPRHLVRRRGQEARLRCSPMKGHSHVYWYRQLPEEGLKFMVYLQKENIIDESGMPKERFSAEFPKEGPSILRIQQVVRGDSAAYFCASSPFSAVNTGELFFGEGSRLTVL.

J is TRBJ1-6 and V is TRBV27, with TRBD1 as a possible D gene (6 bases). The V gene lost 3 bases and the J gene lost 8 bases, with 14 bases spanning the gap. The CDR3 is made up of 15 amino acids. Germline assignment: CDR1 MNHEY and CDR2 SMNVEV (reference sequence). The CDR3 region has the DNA TGTGCCAGCAGTTTTGCAGGGGCCCGGGATTCACCCCTCCACTTT. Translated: CASSFAGARDSPLHF.

The CDR3 sequence: CSVFGDRGKEVSGANVLTF. Here the CDR3 DNA reads TGCAGCGTTTTTGGGGACAGGGGAAAAGAGGTCTCTGGGGCCAACGTCCTGACTTTC. This chain joins TRBV29-1 and TRBJ2-6, with 10 bases fitting TRBD1. Losses at the gene ends were 5 bases for V and 0 bases for J; bases not matched to a gene: 13. CDR3 length equals 19 residues. The germline V gene encodes CDR1 SQVTM and CDR2 ANQGSEA. Full variable domain (missing parts from reference TRBV29-1 and TRBJ2-6): SAVISQKPSRDICQRGTSLTIQCQVDSQVTMMFWYRQQPGQSLTLIATANQGSEATYESGFVIDKFPISRPNLTFSTLTVSNMSPEDSSIYLCSVFGDRGKEVSGANVLTFGAGSRLTVL.

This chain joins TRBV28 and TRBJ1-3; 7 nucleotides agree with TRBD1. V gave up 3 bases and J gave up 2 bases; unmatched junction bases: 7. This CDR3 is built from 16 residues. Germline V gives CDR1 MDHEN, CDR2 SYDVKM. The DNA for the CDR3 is TGTGCCAGCAGTTTTTCCGGGACAGTAACTGGAAACACCATATATTTT. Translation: CASSFSGTVTGNTIYF.

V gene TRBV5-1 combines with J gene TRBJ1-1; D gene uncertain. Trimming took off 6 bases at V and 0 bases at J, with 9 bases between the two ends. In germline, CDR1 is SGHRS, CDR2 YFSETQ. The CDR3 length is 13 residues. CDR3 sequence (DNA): TGCGCCAGCACCAACAGCCTGAACACTGAAGCTTTCTTT. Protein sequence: CASTNSLNTEAFF.

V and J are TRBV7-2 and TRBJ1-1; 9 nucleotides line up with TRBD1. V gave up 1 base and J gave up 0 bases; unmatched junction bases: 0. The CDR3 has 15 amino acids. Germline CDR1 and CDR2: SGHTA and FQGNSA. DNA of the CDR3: TGTGCCAGCAGCTTAGGGACAGGGGTGAACACTGAAGCTTTCTTT. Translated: CASSLGTGVNTEAFF.

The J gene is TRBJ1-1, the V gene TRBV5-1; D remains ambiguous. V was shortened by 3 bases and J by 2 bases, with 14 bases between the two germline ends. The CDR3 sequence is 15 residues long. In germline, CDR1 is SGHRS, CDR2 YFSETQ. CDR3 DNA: TGCGCCAGCAGCTCCCTTCGGGCAGCCAACACTGAAGCTTTCTTT. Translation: CASSSLRAANTEAFF.

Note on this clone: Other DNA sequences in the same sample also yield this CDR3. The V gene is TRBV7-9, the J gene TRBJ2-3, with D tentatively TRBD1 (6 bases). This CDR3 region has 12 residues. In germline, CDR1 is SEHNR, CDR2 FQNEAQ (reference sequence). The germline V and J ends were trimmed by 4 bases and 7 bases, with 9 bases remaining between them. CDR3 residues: CASSSTGYTQYF. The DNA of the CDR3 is TGTGCCAGCAGCTCGACAGGCTATACGCAGTATTTT.

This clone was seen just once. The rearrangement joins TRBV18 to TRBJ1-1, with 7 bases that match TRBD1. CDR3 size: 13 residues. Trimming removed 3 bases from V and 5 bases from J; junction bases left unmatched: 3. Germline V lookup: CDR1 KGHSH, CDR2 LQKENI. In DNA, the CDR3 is TGTGCCAGCTCACCTATGACAGGGACTGAAGCTTTCTTT. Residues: CASSPMTGTEAFF.

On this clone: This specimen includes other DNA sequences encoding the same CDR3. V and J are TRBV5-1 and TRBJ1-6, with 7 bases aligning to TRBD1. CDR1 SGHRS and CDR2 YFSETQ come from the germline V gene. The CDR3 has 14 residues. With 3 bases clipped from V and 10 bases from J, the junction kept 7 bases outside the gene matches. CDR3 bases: TGCGCCAGCAGCTCCACAGGGGACGGCTCACCCCTCCACTTT. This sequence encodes CASSSTGDGSPLHF. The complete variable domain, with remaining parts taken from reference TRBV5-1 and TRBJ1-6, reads KAGVTQTPRYLIKTRGQQVTLSCSPISGHRSVSWYQQTPGQGLQFLFEYFSETQRNKGNFPGRFSGRQFSNSRSEMNVSTLELGDSALYLCASSSTGDGSPLHFGNGTRLTVT.

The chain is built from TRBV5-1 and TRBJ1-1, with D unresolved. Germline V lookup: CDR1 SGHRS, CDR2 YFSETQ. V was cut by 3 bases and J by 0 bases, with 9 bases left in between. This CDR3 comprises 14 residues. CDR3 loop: CASSSTTVNTEAFF. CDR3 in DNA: TGCGCCAGCAGCTCAACGACGGTGAACACTGAAGCTTTCTTT.

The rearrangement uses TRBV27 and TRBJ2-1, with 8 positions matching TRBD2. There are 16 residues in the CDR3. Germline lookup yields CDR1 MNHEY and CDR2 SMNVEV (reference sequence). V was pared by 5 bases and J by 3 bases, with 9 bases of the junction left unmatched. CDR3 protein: CASSARIAGIYNEQFF. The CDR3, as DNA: TGTGCCAGCAGTGCCAGAATAGCGGGGATCTACAATGAGCAGTTCTTC.

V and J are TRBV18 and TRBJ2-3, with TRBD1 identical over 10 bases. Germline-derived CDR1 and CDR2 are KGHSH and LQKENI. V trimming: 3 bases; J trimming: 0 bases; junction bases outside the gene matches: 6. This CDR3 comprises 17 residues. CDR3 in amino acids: CASSPRTGGGSTDTQYF. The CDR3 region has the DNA TGTGCCAGCTCACCCCGGACAGGGGGTGGTAGCACAGATACGCAGTATTTT. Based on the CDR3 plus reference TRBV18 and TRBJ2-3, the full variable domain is NAGVMQNPRHLVRRRGQEARLRCSPMKGHSHVYWYRQLPEEGLKFMVYLQKENIIDESGMPKERFSAEFPKEGPSILRIQQVVRGDSAAYFCASSPRTGGGSTDTQYFGPGTRLTVL.

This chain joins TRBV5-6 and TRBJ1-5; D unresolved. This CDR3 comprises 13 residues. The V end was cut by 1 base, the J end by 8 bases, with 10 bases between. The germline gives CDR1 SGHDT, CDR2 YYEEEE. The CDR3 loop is CASSLSAGEPQHF. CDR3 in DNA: TGTGCCAGCAGCTTGTCGGCCGGAGAGCCCCAGCATTTT.

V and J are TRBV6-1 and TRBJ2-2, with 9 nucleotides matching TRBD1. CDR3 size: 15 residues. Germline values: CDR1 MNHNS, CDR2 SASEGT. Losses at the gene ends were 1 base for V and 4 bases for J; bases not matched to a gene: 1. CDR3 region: CASSEDRGRTGELFF. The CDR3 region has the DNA TGTGCCAGCAGTGAAGACAGGGGGCGCACCGGGGAGCTGTTTTTT.

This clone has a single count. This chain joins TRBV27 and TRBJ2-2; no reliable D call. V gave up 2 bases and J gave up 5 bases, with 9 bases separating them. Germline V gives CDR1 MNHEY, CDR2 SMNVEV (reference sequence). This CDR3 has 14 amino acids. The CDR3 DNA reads TGTGCCAGCAGTTTAATGCTGAGAACCGGGGAGCTGTTTTTT. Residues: CASSLMLRTGELFF.

Written as DNA, the CDR3 is TGCGCCAGCAGCTTGGGTTCGGCGCCCGCCTACAATGAGCAGTTCTTC. It yields the protein CASSLGSAPAYNEQFF. The chain recombines TRBV5-1 with TRBJ2-1; the D is unclear. CDR3 length: 16 residues. Deletions cut 0 bases from V and 2 bases from J, with 12 bases between. Germline values: CDR1 SGHRS, CDR2 YFSETQ.

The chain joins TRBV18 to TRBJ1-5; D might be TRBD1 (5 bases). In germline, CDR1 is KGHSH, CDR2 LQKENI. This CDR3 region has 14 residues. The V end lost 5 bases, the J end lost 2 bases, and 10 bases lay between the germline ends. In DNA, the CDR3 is TGTGCCAGCTCAGGGGACGGAGGCAATCAGCCCCAGCATTTT. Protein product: CASSGDGGNQPQHF.

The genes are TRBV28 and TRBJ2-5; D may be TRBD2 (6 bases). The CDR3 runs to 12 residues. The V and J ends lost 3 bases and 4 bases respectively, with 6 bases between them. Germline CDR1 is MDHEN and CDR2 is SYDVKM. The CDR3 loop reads CASSFGGETQYF. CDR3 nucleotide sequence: TGTGCCAGCAGTTTCGGGGGAGAGACCCAGTACTTC. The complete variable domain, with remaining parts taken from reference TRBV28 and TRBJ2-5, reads DVKVTQSSRYLVKRTGEKVFLECVQDMDHENMFWYRQDPGLGLRLIYFSYDVKMKEKGDIPEGYSVSREKKERFSLILESASTNQTSMYLCASSFGGETQYFGPGTRLLVL.

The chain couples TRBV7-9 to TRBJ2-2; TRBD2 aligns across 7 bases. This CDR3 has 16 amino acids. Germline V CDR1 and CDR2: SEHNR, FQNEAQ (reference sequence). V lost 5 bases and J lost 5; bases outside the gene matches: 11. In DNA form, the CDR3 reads TGTGCCAGCAGCCTACGGCGGGGGTTTATGACCGGGGAGCTGTTTTTT. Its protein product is CASSLRRGFMTGELFF. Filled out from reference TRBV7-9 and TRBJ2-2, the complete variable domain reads DTGVSQNPRHKITKRGQNVTFRCDPISEHNRLYWYRQTLGQGPEFLTYFQNEAQLEKSRLLSDRFSAERPKGSFSTLEIQRTEQGDSAMYLCASSLRRGFMTGELFFGEGSRLTVL.

In DNA form, the CDR3 reads TGTGCCAGCAGTTACTCGGATTGGGCGGGAGCCGAGCAGTACTTC. This codes for CASSYSDWAGAEQYF. This chain links TRBV6-5 with TRBJ2-7; 7 nucleotides agree with TRBD2. Germline V CDR1 and CDR2: MNHEY, SVGAGI. CDR3 size: 15 residues. Trimming took 0 bases from V and 6 from J; bases not matched to a gene: 8.

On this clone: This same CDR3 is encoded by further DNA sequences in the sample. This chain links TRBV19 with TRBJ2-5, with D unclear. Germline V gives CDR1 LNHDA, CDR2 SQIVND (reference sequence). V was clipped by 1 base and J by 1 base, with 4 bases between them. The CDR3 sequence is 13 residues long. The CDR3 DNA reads TGTGCCAGTAGTATAGGGTTCCAAGAGACCCAGTACTTC. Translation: CASSIGFQETQYF.